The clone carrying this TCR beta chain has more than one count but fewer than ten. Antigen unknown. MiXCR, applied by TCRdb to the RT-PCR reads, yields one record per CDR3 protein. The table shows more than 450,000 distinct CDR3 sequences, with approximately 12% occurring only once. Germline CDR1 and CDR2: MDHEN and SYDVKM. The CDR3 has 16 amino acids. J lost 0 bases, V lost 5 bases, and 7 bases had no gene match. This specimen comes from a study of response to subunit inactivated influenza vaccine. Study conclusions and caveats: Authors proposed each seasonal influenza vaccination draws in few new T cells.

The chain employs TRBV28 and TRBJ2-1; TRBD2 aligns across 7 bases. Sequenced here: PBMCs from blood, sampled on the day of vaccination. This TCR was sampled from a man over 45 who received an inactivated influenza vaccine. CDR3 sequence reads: CASSGYGGSSYNEQFF. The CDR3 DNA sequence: TGTGCCAGCAGTGGATACGGGGGGAGCTCCTACAATGAGCAGTTCTTC.